These T cell receptor beta chains were read from a single sample in a study of shared clonotypes between healthy human individuals. Assay: immunoSEQ multiplex PCR; the TCRdb copy retains only in-frame clones and omits some. This repertoire shows 70,000 to 95,000 clones, over 55% found once; its top ten account for 51%. The sequenced sample consisted of memory CD8+ T cells sorted from blood. Every receptor here comes from a man aged 25-45 years in good health. Both conserved end residues are part of each CDR3. D genes are given only for firm matches. Rows may omit the clone size; those that give it use once, few, many or a size class.

j_call | v_call | d_call | clone_size | cdr3_nt | cdr3_aa
TRBJ1-1 | TRBV5-1 | TRBD1 | - | TGCGCCAGTAGGGAACAGGGGGCTGAAGCTTTCTTT | CASREQGAEAFF
TRBJ2-1 | TRBV5-1 | - | - | TGCGCCAGCAGCTTCCCCGAAGAGACAGCATTCTATGAGCAGTTCTTC | CASSFPEETAFYEQFF
TRBJ2-7 | TRBV27 | TRBD2 | - | TGTGCCAGCAGTTTAAGGCTAGCGGGCGAGCAGTACTTC | CASSLRLAGEQYF
TRBJ2-1 | TRBV10-2 | - | many | TGCGCCAGCAGTGAATCTTTAGAACGGACTTTGTACAATGAGCAGTTCTTC | CASSESLERTLYNEQFF
TRBJ2-1 | TRBV9 | - | few | TGTGCCAACGCGGGTCAGGAGCAGTTCTTC | CANAGQEQFF
TRBJ1-2 | TRBV13 | - | - | TGTGCCAGCAGTTCGACAGCGTCTAACTATGGCTACACCTTC | CASSSTASNYGYTF
TRBJ2-1 | TRBV5-3 | TRBD2 | - | TGTGCCAGAAGCCAGACTAGCGGGAGGGCCCATGAGCAGTTCTTC | CARSQTSGRAHEQFF
TRBJ1-2 | TRBV6-6 | - | - | TGTGCCAGCAGTTACGAGGGTTTGTCTGGTCTCTATGGCTACACCTTC | CASSYEGLSGLYGYTF
TRBJ2-5 | TRBV28 | - | once | TGTGCCAGCAGTTTTGGGGGTAGCGGAGGCCAAGAGACCCAGTACTTC | CASSFGGSGGQETQYF
TRBJ2-5 | TRBV19 | - | - | TGTGCCGGGCCCCCGGCAGGCCAAGAGACCCAGTACTTC | CAGPPAGQETQYF
TRBJ2-7 | TRBV6-1 | - | few | TGTGCCAGCAGTGAATCGTCGGGGAGCTCCTACGAGCAGTACTTC | CASSESSGSSYEQYF
TRBJ2-3 | TRBV7-9 | - | few | TGTGCCAGCAGCCCGGGACTGACTACGCAGTATTTT | CASSPGLTTQYF
TRBJ2-7 | TRBV27 | - | - | TGTGCCAGCAGCACAGCCCGGCAGGGGACCTACGAGCAGTACTTC | CASSTARQGTYEQYF
TRBJ1-2 | TRBV28 | TRBD1 | - | TGTGCCAGCAGAAGACAGGGAAGTACGGCCTATGGCTACACCTTC | CASRRQGSTAYGYTF
TRBJ1-3 | TRBV7-9 | TRBD1 | few | TGTGCCAGCAGCTCGCCGACAGGGTATTCCGGAAACACCATATATTTT | CASSSPTGYSGNTIYF
TRBJ2-1 | TRBV4-2 | - | few | TGTGCCAGCAGCACGGAAGCGGTTGAGCAGTTCTTC | CASSTEAVEQFF
TRBJ2-2 | TRBV6-4 | - | many | TGTGCCAGCAGTGATGGGACTAACACCGGGGAGCTGTTTTTT | CASSDGTNTGELFF
TRBJ2-2 | TRBV30 | TRBD1 | few | TGTGCCTGGAGTGCGGGGACAGGGTGGACCGGGGAGCTGTTTTTT | CAWSAGTGWTGELFF
TRBJ2-5 | TRBV27 | - | many | TGTGCCAGCAGTTTTGGGGAACAAGAGACCCAGTACTTC | CASSFGEQETQYF
TRBJ1-5 | TRBV28 | - | - | TGTGCCAGCAGTGCGTATCAGCCCCAGCATTTT | CASSAYQPQHF
TRBJ2-1 | TRBV30 | TRBD1 | - | TGTGCTGGAGAGGGGGCGGCCAAAGGGGAGCAGTTCTTC | CAGEGAAKGEQFF
TRBJ2-1 | TRBV7-9 | - | - | TGTGCCAGCAGCATCCCCTCGGGTGAGCAGTTCTTC | CASSIPSGEQFF
TRBJ2-1 | TRBV5-4 | TRBD1 | - | TGTGCCAGCAGCTGGTGGACAGGAGCCTACAATGAGCAGTTCTTC | CASSWWTGAYNEQFF
TRBJ2-1 | TRBV9 | - | few | TGTGCCAGCAGCCCGCACGGGGGCGACAATGAGCAGTTCTTC | CASSPHGGDNEQFF
TRBJ1-3 | TRBV5-1 | - | - | TGCGCCAGCAGCCTGGCGTCCTCTGGAAACACCATATATTTT | CASSLASSGNTIYF
TRBJ2-2 | TRBV11-2 | - | few | TGTGCCAGCAGCACCGGACTGGAGCTGTTTTTT | CASSTGLELFF
TRBJ1-1 | TRBV30 | - | - | TGTGCCTCGAGCATGGACACGAACACTGAAGCTTTCTTT | CASSMDTNTEAFF
TRBJ2-5 | TRBV5-1 | - | - | TGCGCCAGCAGCTTGTTGGAAGGGGAGACCCAGTACTTC | CASSLLEGETQYF
TRBJ1-1 | TRBV2 | - | - | TGTGCCAGCAGTGGAGGAAGGAACACTGAAGCTTTCTTT | CASSGGRNTEAFF
TRBJ1-1 | TRBV11-2 | TRBD1 | few | TGTGCCAGCAGCTTAGGAACAGGGGGCGACGTGTCGGGGCACACTGAAGCTTTCTTT | CASSLGTGGDVSGHTEAFF
TRBJ2-5 | TRBV5-1 | - | - | TGCGCCAGCAGCTTGGGACCTGCGGAGACCCAGTACTTC | CASSLGPAETQYF
TRBJ1-2 | TRBV7-9 | TRBD1 | - | TGTGCCAGCAGCCCTTCGGACAGGAACTATGGCTACACCTTC | CASSPSDRNYGYTF
TRBJ1-5 | TRBV6-1 | - | once | TGTGCCAGCAGGAAAATATGGAATAGCAATCAGCCCCAGCATTTT | CASRKIWNSNQPQHF
TRBJ2-7 | TRBV10-1 | - | - | TGCGCCAGCAGTGAGCTGACCTCTTCGTTTCGCGAGCAGTACTTC | CASSELTSSFREQYF
TRBJ2-1 | TRBV4-1 | TRBD2 | - | TGCGCCAGCAGCCAGTGGGTGGGCGGGAGTACGGATGAGCAGTTCTTC | CASSQWVGGSTDEQFF
TRBJ2-5 | TRBV7-9 | - | - | TGTGCCAGCAGCGTGGGCATGGGGGCTCAAGAGACCCAGTACTTC | CASSVGMGAQETQYF
TRBJ2-1 | TRBV28 | - | - | TGTGCCAGCAGTTTCCGGGCAGGCAATGAGCAGTTCTTC | CASSFRAGNEQFF
TRBJ1-1 | TRBV10-2 | - | - | TGCGCCAGCAGTGAGTATCACATAAGGACTGAAGCTTTCTTT | CASSEYHIRTEAFF
TRBJ2-7 | TRBV28 | - | - | TGTGCCAGCAGCAGTCTTTCCTACGAGCAGTACTTC | CASSSLSYEQYF
TRBJ2-7 | TRBV28 | - | - | TGTGCCAGCAGTGATGGGACAACCTACGAGCAGTACTTC | CASSDGTTYEQYF
TRBJ2-1 | TRBV7-9 | - | - | TGTGCCAGCAGTCCGGAGGGGGACAATGAGCAGTTCTTC | CASSPEGDNEQFF
TRBJ2-1 | TRBV28 | - | once | TGTGCCAGCAGCCATAGCGGTAGCTCCTACAATGAGCAGTTCTTC | CASSHSGSSYNEQFF
TRBJ2-5 | TRBV12-5 | TRBD1 | - | TGTGCTAGTGGTCCCGGGGACAGAGACCTAGAGACCCAGTACTTC | CASGPGDRDLETQYF
TRBJ2-7 | TRBV19 | - | - | TGTGCCACCTCATCGTGGCAGGGAGGCTACGAGCAGTACTTC | CATSSWQGGYEQYF
TRBJ2-2 | TRBV27 | - | few | TGTGCCAGCAAGCTGAACACCGGGGAGCTGTTTTTT | CASKLNTGELFF
TRBJ2-7 | TRBV10-3 | - | - | TGTGCCATCAGTGAGTCGGGGTACGAGCAGTACTTC | CAISESGYEQYF
TRBJ2-7 | TRBV6-5 | - | once | TGTGCCAGCAGAGGCCTCACCTACGAGCAGTACTTC | CASRGLTYEQYF
TRBJ2-1 | TRBV9 | TRBD2 | - | TGTGCCAGCAGCGAGTTCCCGGGACTAGCCAATGAGCAGTTCTTC | CASSEFPGLANEQFF
TRBJ2-2 | TRBV4-2 | - | - | TGTGCCAGCAGCTTTGGGACAACAAACACCGGGGAGCTGTTTTTT | CASSFGTTNTGELFF
TRBJ2-7 | TRBV4-2 | TRBD2 | - | TGTGCCAGCAGCCAAGCGGGAGGGGGCTACGAGCAGTACTTC | CASSQAGGGYEQYF
TRBJ2-3 | TRBV4-1 | TRBD1 | - | TGCGCCAGCAGCCAACTTTTCCGGGACAGGGGAGGGTATACGCAGTATTTT | CASSQLFRDRGGYTQYF
TRBJ2-7 | TRBV28 | TRBD1 | - | TGTGCCACGGAGACAGGGAACTACGAGCAGTACTTC | CATETGNYEQYF
TRBJ2-4 | TRBV27 | TRBD2 | - | TGTGCCAGCAGTTTATCCTCGGCTAGCGGGAGGGCCAGGAACATTCAGTACTTC | CASSLSSASGRARNIQYF
TRBJ2-7 | TRBV6-1 | - | - | TGTGCCAGCAGTGCTGGGGGGCCATACGAGCAGTACTTC | CASSAGGPYEQYF
TRBJ2-7 | TRBV7-9 | - | - | TGTGCCAGCAGAGGTCAGTCCTACGAGCAGTACTTC | CASRGQSYEQYF
TRBJ2-1 | TRBV15 | - | - | TGTGCCACCAGCAGAAAGGGTAGCTCCTACAATGAGCAGTTCTTC | CATSRKGSSYNEQFF
TRBJ2-1 | TRBV7-8 | TRBD2 | few | TGTGCCAGCAGCCCACAACTAGCGGGAGTTGGCAATGAGCAGTTCTTC | CASSPQLAGVGNEQFF
TRBJ1-5 | TRBV9 | TRBD1 | - | TGTGCCAGCAGCGCCGGACAGGGGTATCAGCCCCAGCATTTT | CASSAGQGYQPQHF